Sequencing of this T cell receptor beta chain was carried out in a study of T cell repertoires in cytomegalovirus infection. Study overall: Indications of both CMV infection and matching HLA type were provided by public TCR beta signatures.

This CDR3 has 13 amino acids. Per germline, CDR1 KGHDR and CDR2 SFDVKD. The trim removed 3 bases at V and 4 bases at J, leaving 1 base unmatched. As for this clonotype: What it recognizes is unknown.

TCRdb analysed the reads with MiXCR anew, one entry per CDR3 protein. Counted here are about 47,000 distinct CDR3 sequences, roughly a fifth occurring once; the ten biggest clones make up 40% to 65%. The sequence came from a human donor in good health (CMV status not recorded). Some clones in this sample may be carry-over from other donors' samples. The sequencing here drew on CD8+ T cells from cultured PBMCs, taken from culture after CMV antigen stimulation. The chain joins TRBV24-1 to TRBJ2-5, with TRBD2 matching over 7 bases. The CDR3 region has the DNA TGTGCCACCAGTGATGGACTAGGAGAGACCCAGTACTTC. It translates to CATSDGLGETQYF.